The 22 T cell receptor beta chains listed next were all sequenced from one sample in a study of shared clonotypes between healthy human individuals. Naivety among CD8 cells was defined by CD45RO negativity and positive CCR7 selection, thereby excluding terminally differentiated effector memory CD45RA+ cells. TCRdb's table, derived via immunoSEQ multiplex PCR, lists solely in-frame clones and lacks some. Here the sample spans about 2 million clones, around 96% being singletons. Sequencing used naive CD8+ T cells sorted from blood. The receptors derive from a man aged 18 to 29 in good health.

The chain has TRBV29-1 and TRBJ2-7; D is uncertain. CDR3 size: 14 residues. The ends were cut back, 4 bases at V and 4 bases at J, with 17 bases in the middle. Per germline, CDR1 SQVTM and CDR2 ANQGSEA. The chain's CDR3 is CSVVGFPKDYEQYF. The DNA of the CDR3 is TGCAGCGTTGTTGGATTCCCCAAAGATTACGAGCAGTACTTC.

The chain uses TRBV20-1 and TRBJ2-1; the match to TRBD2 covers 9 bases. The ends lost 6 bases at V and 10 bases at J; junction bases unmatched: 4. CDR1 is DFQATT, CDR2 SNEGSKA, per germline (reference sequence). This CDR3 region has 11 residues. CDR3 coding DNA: TGCAGTGCCGGGCTAGCGGGGGAGCAGTTCTTC. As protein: CSAGLAGEQFF.

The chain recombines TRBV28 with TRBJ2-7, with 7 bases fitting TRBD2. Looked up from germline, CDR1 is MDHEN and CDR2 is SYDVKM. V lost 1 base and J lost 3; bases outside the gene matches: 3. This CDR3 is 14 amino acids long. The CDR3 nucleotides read TGTGCCAGCAGTTTATCCGGGAGGATCTACGAGCAGTACTTC. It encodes CASSLSGRIYEQYF.

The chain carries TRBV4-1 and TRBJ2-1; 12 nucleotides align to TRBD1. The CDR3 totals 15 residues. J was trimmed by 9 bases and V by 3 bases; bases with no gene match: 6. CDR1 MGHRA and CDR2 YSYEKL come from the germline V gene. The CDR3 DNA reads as TGCGCCAGCAGCCAGGGACAGGGGGCTCAAGGTGAGCAGTTCTTC. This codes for CASSQGQGAQGEQFF.

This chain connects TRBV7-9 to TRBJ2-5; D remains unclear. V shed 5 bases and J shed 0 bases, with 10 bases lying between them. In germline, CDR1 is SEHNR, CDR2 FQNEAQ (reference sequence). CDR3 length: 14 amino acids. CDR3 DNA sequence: TGTGCCAGCAGCATGGCCTGGGACCAAGAGACCCAGTACTTC. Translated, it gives CASSMAWDQETQYF.

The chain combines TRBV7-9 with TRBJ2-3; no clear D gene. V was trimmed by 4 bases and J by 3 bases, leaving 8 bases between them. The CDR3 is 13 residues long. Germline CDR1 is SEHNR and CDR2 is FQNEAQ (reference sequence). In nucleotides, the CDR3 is TGTGCCAGCAGCTCCCCCTTTACAGATACGCAGTATTTT. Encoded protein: CASSSPFTDTQYF.

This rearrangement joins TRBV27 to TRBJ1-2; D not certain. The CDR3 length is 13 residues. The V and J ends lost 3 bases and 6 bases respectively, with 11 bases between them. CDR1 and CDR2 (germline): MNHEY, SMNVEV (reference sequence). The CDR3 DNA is TGTGCCAGCAGTTTGGCCTACGGCAATGGCTACACCTTC. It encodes CASSLAYGNGYTF.

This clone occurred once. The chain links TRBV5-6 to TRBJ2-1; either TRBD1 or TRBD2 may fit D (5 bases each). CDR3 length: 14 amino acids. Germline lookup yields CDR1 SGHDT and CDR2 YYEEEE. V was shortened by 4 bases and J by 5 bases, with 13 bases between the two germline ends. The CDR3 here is CASSTQDGDNEQFF. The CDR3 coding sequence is TGTGCCAGCAGCACACAGGACGGGGACAATGAGCAGTTCTTC.

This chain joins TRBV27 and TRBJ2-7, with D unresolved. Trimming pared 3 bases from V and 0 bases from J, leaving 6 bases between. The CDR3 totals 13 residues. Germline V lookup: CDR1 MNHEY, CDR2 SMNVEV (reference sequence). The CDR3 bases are TGTGCCAGCAGTTTTTACCCCTCCTACGAGCAGTACTTC. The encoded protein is CASSFYPSYEQYF.

The CDR3 sequence is CASSSSGGDYGYTF. The CDR3 bases are TGCGCCAGCAGCTCGTCAGGGGGGGACTATGGCTACACCTTC. The chain is built from TRBV5-1 and TRBJ1-2; TRBD1 agrees at 7 bases. The CDR3 extends over 14 amino acids. Germline V gene sequence: CDR1 SGHRS, CDR2 YFSETQ. Trimming removed 3 bases from V and 3 bases from J; junction bases left unmatched: 5.

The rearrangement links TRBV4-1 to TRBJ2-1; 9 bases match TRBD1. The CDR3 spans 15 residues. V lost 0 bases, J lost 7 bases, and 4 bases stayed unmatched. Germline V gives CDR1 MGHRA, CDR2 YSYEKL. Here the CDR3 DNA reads TGCGCCAGCAGCCAAGATGCCGGACAGGGGAATGAGCAGTTCTTC. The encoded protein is CASSQDAGQGNEQFF.

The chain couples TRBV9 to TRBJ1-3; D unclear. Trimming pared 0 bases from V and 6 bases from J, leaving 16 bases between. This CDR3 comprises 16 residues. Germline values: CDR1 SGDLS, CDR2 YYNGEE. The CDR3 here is CASSVEGLLGQNTIYF. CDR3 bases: TGTGCCAGCAGCGTAGAAGGCCTGTTGGGCCAAAACACCATATATTTT. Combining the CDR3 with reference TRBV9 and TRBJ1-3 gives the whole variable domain DSGVTQTPKHLITATGQRVTLRCSPRSGDLSVYWYQQSLDQGLQFLIQYYNGEERAKGNILERFSAQQFPDLHSELNLSSLELGDSALYFCASSVEGLLGQNTIYFGEGSWLTVV.

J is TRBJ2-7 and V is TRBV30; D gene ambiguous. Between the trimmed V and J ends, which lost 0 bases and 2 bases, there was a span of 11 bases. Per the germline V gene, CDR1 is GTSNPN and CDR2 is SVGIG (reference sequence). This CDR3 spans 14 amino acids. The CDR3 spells CAWSVGYSAYEQYF. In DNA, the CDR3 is TGTGCCTGGAGTGTGGGGTATTCAGCCTACGAGCAGTACTTC.

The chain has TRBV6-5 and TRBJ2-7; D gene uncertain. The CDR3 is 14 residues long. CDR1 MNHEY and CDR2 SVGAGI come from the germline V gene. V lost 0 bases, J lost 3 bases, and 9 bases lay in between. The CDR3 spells CASSYSVGNYEQYF. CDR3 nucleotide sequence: TGTGCCAGCAGTTACTCGGTCGGAAACTACGAGCAGTACTTC.

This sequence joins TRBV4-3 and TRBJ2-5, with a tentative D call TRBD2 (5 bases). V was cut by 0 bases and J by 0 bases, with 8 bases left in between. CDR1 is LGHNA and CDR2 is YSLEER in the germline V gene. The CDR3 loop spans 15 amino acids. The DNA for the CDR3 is TGCGCCAGCAGCCAAGAAGGAGGACACCAAGAGACCCAGTACTTC. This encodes CASSQEGGHQETQYF.

CDR3 loop: CASSASGGADEQFF. CDR3 DNA: TGTGCCAGCAGTGCCAGCGGGGGGGCCGATGAGCAGTTCTTC. The chain has TRBV6-1 and TRBJ2-1; TRBD2 agrees at 10 bases. Germline values: CDR1 MNHNS, CDR2 SASEGT. The ends lost 4 bases at V and 8 bases at J; junction bases unmatched: 5. CDR3 length equals 14 residues.

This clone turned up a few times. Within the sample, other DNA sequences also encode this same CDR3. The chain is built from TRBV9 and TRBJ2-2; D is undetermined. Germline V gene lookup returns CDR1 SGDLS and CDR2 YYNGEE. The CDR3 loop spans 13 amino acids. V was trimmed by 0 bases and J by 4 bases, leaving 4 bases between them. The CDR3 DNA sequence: TGTGCCAGCAGCGTAGTCAGCACCGGGGAGCTGTTTTTT. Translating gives CASSVVSTGELFF.

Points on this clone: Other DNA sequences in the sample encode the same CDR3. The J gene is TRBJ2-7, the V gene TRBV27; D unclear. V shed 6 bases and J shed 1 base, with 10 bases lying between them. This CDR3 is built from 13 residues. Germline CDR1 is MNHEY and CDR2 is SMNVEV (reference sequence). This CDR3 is CASSRGFSYEQYF. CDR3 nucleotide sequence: TGTGCCAGCAGCCGCGGTTTTTCCTACGAGCAGTACTTC.

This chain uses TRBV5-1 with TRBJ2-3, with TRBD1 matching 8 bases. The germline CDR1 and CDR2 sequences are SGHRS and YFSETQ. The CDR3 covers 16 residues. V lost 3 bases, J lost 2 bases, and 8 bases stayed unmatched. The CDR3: CASSSGQGPLTDTQYF. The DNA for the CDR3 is TGCGCCAGCAGCTCCGGACAGGGTCCCCTCACAGATACGCAGTATTTT.

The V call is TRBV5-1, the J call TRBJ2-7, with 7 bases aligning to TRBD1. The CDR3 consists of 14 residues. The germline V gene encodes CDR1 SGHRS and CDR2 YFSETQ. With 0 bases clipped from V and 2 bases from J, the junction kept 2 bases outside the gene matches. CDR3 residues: CASSLAGQPYEQYF. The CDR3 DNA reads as TGCGCCAGCAGCTTGGCGGGACAGCCCTACGAGCAGTACTTC. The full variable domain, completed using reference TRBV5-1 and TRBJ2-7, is KAGVTQTPRYLIKTRGQQVTLSCSPISGHRSVSWYQQTPGQGLQFLFEYFSETQRNKGNFPGRFSGRQFSNSRSEMNVSTLELGDSALYLCASSLAGQPYEQYFGPGTRLTVT.

The DNA of the CDR3 is TGCGCCTGGCCCTCAGGGCCGACCGGGGGTAATGAAAAACTGTTTTTT. Its translation: CAWPSGPTGGNEKLFF. The chain uses TRBV10-1 and TRBJ1-4; TRBD1 is a possible D gene (5 bases). CDR3 size: 16 residues. Trimming took off 11 bases at V and 4 bases at J, with 23 bases between the two ends. Germline V gives CDR1 WNHNN, CDR2 SYGVQD (reference sequence).

The CDR3 here is CASRLGGYEQYF. CDR3 nucleotide sequence: TGTGCCAGCAGGTTAGGGGGTTACGAGCAGTACTTC. This chain connects TRBV25-1 to TRBJ2-7; D possibly corresponds to TRBD1 (6 bases). V dropped 6 bases and J dropped 4 bases, with 10 bases sitting between them. Germline lookup yields CDR1 MGHDK and CDR2 SYGVNS. The CDR3 contains 12 residues.